One T cell receptor (beta chain) is described in this entry. No antigen is known for it. The junction had 9 bases not matched to a gene; V was cut back by 4 bases and J by 2 bases. Germline V lookup: CDR1 SGDLS, CDR2 YYNGEE. The CDR3 is 16 residues long. The record originates from a study of cytomegalovirus exposure and HLA in healthy donors. The wider study: The use of the same platform for the approximately 130 validation repertoires and the roughly 670 first-cohort repertoires was reported by a later analysis. Findings and caveats of the study: Subsequent analysis found a tendency for first-cohort TCR clusters to co-occur within the 120 or so validation repertoires. Cytomegalovirus status was reportedly diagnosed by the classifier with high specificity and sensitivity. In vitro, a few CMV-associated chains proved specific for CMV antigens.

Method: immunoSEQ multiplex PCR; TCRdb's copy keeps in-frame clones and lacks some. The repertoire holds some 170,000 clones, with approximately 81% as singletons. Sequencing was performed on PBMCs. The chain joins TRBV9 to TRBJ2-7, with 10 bases aligning to TRBD2. The sequence was obtained from a man in his thirties or forties in good health and CMV-seropositive. The CDR3 bases are TGTGCCAGCAGCTTAACCGGACTAGCGGAGACCTACGAGCAGTACTTC. Residues: CASSLTGLAETYEQYF.